These 7 T cell receptor beta chains were all obtained from the same sample, sequenced in a study of T-cell reconstitution after alpha-beta-depleted transplantation in children. Using unique molecular identifiers, the investigators prepared the TCRbeta library. In TCRdb, the PCR reads were re-called with MiXCR into one record per CDR3 protein. The repertoire holds about 980,000 distinct CDR3 sequences, with around 30% as singletons. The source material was PBMCs, mostly from graft donor cells, sampled 360 days after TCRalphabeta/CD19-depleted stem cell transplant. These TCRs come from a boy under two years old who had a stem cell transplant for SCID, so the T cells may come from the graft donor.

This clonotype was recorded a few times. V and J are TRBV6-5 and TRBJ1-4, with 8 bases lining up with TRBD1. Germline V gene sequence: CDR1 MNHEY, CDR2 SVGAGI. V was pared by 5 bases and J by 8 bases, with 10 bases of the junction left unmatched. The CDR3 contains 15 residues. The CDR3 DNA sequence: TGTGCCAGCAGTCGAGGACAGGGCGAAGGGGAAAAACTGTTTTTT. Encoded protein: CASSRGQGEGEKLFF.

V usage is TRBV20-1 and J usage is TRBJ1-1, with D perhaps matching TRBD1 (6 bases). Germline CDR1 is DFQATT and CDR2 is SNEGSKA (reference sequence). CDR3 size: 17 residues. Trimming took off 2 bases at V and 0 bases at J, with 19 bases between the two ends. CDR3 coding DNA: TGCAGTGCTAGACGGACAGACCATTATCCGATGAACACTGAAGCTTTCTTT. Its protein is CSARRTDHYPMNTEAFF.

J is TRBJ1-1 and V is TRBV10-2; D is unresolved. From germline, CDR1 is WSHSY and CDR2 SAAADI. The CDR3 is 13 amino acids. Trimming removed 3 bases from V and 4 bases from J, with 9 bases in between. The CDR3 region is CASSEWETTEAFF. The DNA for the CDR3 is TGCGCCAGCAGTGAATGGGAAACCACTGAAGCTTTCTTT.

In regard to this clonotype: Sequence at one end of the junction differs from germline and may be a read error. The chain joins TRBV12-3 or TRBV12-4 to TRBJ2-7; D is unclear. The CDR3 runs 12 residues. As DNA, the CDR3 is TGTGCCAGCAGCCCCGGACGGCCTCCTTACAACTTC. Its translation: CASSPGRPPYNF.

This chain uses TRBV2 with TRBJ2-1; D is uncertain. This CDR3 comprises 14 residues. The germline V gene encodes CDR1 SNHLY and CDR2 FYNNEI. V shed 6 bases and J shed 0 bases, with 9 bases lying between them. The CDR3, as DNA: TGTGCCAGCAGCCCTTATAGCTCCTACAATGAGCAGTTCTTC. This gives the protein CASSPYSSYNEQFF.

V and J are TRBV10-2 and TRBJ2-2, with D perhaps TRBD2 (6 bases). CDR1 and CDR2 from the germline V gene are WSHSY and SAAADI. CDR3 length: 17 residues. Trimming removed 0 bases from V and 1 base from J, with 12 bases in between. Here the CDR3 reads CASSESIWRENTGELFF. Here the CDR3 DNA reads TGCGCCAGCAGTGAGTCGATTTGGCGGGAGAACACCGGGGAGCTGTTTTTT.

This chain connects TRBV5-1 to TRBJ2-7; D might be TRBD1 (5 bases). CDR1 is SGHRS, CDR2 YFSETQ, per germline. V gave up 7 bases and J gave up 6 bases, with 17 bases separating them. The CDR3 loop spans 13 amino acids. The CDR3 loop reads CASGYSRVSEQYF. The CDR3 DNA reads as TGCGCCAGCGGATATTCCAGGGTAAGCGAGCAGTACTTC.